Shown below are 18 T cell receptor beta chains from a single sample sequenced in a study of patients and donors after allogeneic stem cell transplantation. MiXCR, run by TCRdb on the RT-PCR reads, gives a single entry per CDR3 protein. The profile covers 70,000 to 85,000 distinct CDR3 sequences, with about a quarter appearing a single time and approximately 26% taken by the ten largest. The sequencing input was blood, either unsorted or a sorted T cell fraction (not recorded which). These receptors all stem from a human donor who was either an allogeneic HSCT recipient or a stem cell or donor lymphocyte infusion donor (not recorded which). It is not recorded whose cells these are; they may come from a transplant donor.

Only a few counts were recorded for this clonotype. V gene TRBV4-3 combines with J gene TRBJ1-4, with D unresolved. The CDR3 loop spans 16 amino acids. V lost 0 bases, J lost 7 bases, and 15 bases lay in between. Germline V gives CDR1 LGHNA, CDR2 YSLEER. The CDR3 DNA follows: TGCGCCAGCAGCCAAGACCGGCCCGGCGGGAGTGAAAAACTGTTTTTT. Translation gives CASSQDRPGGSEKLFF.

The sample holds a few counts of this clonotype. The V and J genes are TRBV5-1 and TRBJ1-1, with 7 bases matching TRBD1. V trimming: 0 bases; J trimming: 4 bases; junction bases outside the gene matches: 3. Germline V gene lookup returns CDR1 SGHRS and CDR2 YFSETQ. The CDR3 is made up of 14 amino acids. The CDR3 protein is CASSLGGGVTEAFF. CDR3 coding DNA: TGCGCCAGCAGCTTGGGAGGGGGCGTCACTGAAGCTTTCTTT.

The genes are TRBV5-1 and TRBJ2-7, with D perhaps TRBD1 (5 bases). This CDR3 spans 14 amino acids. Germline V CDR1 and CDR2: SGHRS, YFSETQ. Trimming took off 1 base at V and 5 bases at J, with 13 bases between the two ends. The CDR3 DNA reads as TGCGCCAGCAGCTTGATGCAGGGTATGGACGAGCAGTACTTC. The encoded protein is CASSLMQGMDEQYF.

This clonotype has just a few counts. The rearrangement links TRBV21-1 to TRBJ2-4. TRBV21-1 is listed as a pseudogene. This CDR3 is 12 amino acids long. The CDR3 protein is CASSKNEVIEYF. CDR3 DNA sequence: TGTGCCAGCAGCAAAAACGAGGTCATTGAGTACTTC.

This sequence joins TRBV7-9 and TRBJ1-5; perhaps TRBD1 as D (6 bases). This CDR3 has 14 residues. The germline gives CDR1 SEHNR, CDR2 FQNEAQ (reference sequence). V was pared by 5 bases and J by 4 bases, with 12 bases between. The CDR3 here is CASSLPDRNQPQHF. CDR3 nucleotide sequence: TGTGCCAGCAGCCTGCCGGACAGAAATCAGCCCCAGCATTTT.

This clonotype occurred a few times. The chain links TRBV2 to TRBJ1-2, with D perhaps matching TRBD1 (5 bases). This CDR3 region has 13 residues. Germline V gene sequence: CDR1 SNHLY, CDR2 FYNNEI. Deletions cut 6 bases from V and 5 bases from J, with 13 bases between. The DNA of the CDR3 is TGTGCCAGCAGCCAGCGGGACGGTTATGGCTACACCTTC. Protein sequence: CASSQRDGYGYTF.

V usage is TRBV19 and J usage is TRBJ1-2, with TRBD1 matching 9 bases. Trimming removed 5 bases from V and 8 bases from J; junction bases left unmatched: 6. The CDR3 is 13 residues long. Germline loops: CDR1 LNHDA, CDR2 SQIVND (reference sequence). Here the CDR3 reads CASSGTGTFGYTF. The CDR3 DNA is TGTGCCAGTAGTGGGACAGGGACCTTCGGCTACACCTTC.

Concerning this clonotype: This sequence may be a read error, since a much larger clone differs from it by one base. The chain uses TRBV12-3 or TRBV12-4 and TRBJ1-2; no clear D gene. This CDR3 has 11 amino acids. Here the CDR3 DNA reads TGTGCCAACAGTGGAGATATGGGCTACACCTTC. This codes for CANSGDMGYTF.

In this sample, this clonotype turned up a few times. The CDR3 coding sequence is TGTGCCATCAACCGGGACAGGGGGTCTGAAGCTTTCTTT. The encoded protein is CAINRDRGSEAFF. The chain couples TRBV10-3 to TRBJ1-1; 11 bases map to TRBD1. CDR1 and CDR2 (germline): ENHRY, SYGVKD. The CDR3 is 13 amino acids. The trim removed 7 bases at V and 6 bases at J, leaving 4 bases unmatched.

The rearrangement links TRBV7-8 to TRBJ2-1; 9 nucleotides agree with TRBD2. This CDR3 region has 18 residues. J was trimmed by 6 bases and V by 2 bases; bases with no gene match: 14. The germline V gene has CDR1 SGHVS and CDR2 FQNEAQ. This CDR3 is CASSLRGRALRWSNEQFF. The CDR3 nucleotides are TGTGCCAGCAGCTTACGCGGGAGGGCCTTAAGGTGGTCCAATGAGCAGTTCTTC.

V is TRBV14 and J is TRBJ2-7, with 8 positions matching TRBD1. The CDR3 is 17 residues long. The V segment lost 1 base and the J segment 3 bases; nucleotides outside the gene matches: 11. The germline V gene encodes CDR1 SGHDN and CDR2 FVKESK. CDR3 sequence (DNA): TGTGCCAGCAGCCAAGGAGGGCTTGACAGGGGCGTCTACGAGCAGTACTTC. It is translated as CASSQGGLDRGVYEQYF.

In this sample, this clonotype turned up many times. CDR3 nucleotides: TGTGCCAGCAGCCAAAGGGGTGGAACTAACTATGGCTACACCTTC. It codes for CASSQRGGTNYGYTF. The rearrangement links TRBV9 to TRBJ1-2; D possibly corresponds to TRBD1 (5 bases). Germline lookup yields CDR1 SGDLS and CDR2 YYNGEE. The CDR3 covers 15 residues. V was trimmed by 4 bases and J by 0 bases, leaving 13 bases between them.

The rearrangement uses TRBV20-1 and TRBJ1-1; weak D call: TRBD1 (6 bases). CDR3 length equals 15 residues. V lost 1 base to trimming and J lost 2 bases, with 14 bases between them. Per germline, CDR1 DFQATT and CDR2 SNEGSKA (reference sequence). The CDR3 here is CSARVLWTENTEAFF. The CDR3 DNA sequence: TGCAGTGCTAGAGTATTATGGACAGAAAACACTGAAGCTTTCTTT.

The chain combines TRBV7-2 with TRBJ2-3; unclear D gene. Germline CDR1 is SGHTA and CDR2 is FQGNSA. This CDR3 has 13 amino acids. V lost 1 base and J 1 base, leaving 3 bases between the germline ends. The DNA of the CDR3 is TGTGCCAGCAGCTTAGACCGCACAGATACGCAGTATTTT. Translating it yields CASSLDRTDTQYF.

The chain combines TRBV18 with TRBJ1-1; D is ambiguous. The CDR3 extends over 14 amino acids. Germline CDR1 is KGHSH and CDR2 is LQKENI. Trimming cost V 4 bases and J 0 bases, with 9 bases left between them. CDR3 in amino acids: CASSLIQLNTEAFF. The CDR3 DNA reads TGTGCCAGCTCACTCATACAGCTGAACACTGAAGCTTTCTTT.

The rearrangement uses TRBV19 and TRBJ1-2; 7 positions agree with TRBD1. V was pared by 10 bases and J by 2 bases, with 7 bases of the junction left unmatched. The germline V gene encodes CDR1 LNHDA and CDR2 SQIVND (reference sequence). The length of the CDR3 is 13 residues. CDR3 residues: CATRDSSNYGYTF. Here the CDR3 DNA reads TGTGCCACCCGGGACAGTTCAAACTATGGCTACACCTTC.

This clonotype came up a few times. The genes are TRBV29-1 and TRBJ2-3, with 7 bases matching TRBD1. Germline values: CDR1 SQVTM, CDR2 ANQGSEA. This CDR3 has 14 amino acids. Unmatched junction bases numbered 4, after V lost 1 base and J lost 3 bases. CDR3: CSVEVEGATDTQYF. DNA for the CDR3: TGCAGCGTTGAAGTCGAGGGGGCAACAGATACGCAGTATTTT.

This clonotype has more than one count but fewer than ten. The V call is TRBV5-1, the J call TRBJ2-3, with D maybe TRBD2 (5 bases). This CDR3 is built from 14 residues. Germline-derived CDR1 and CDR2 are SGHRS and YFSETQ. V lost 0 bases to trimming and J lost 2 bases, with 7 bases between them. The CDR3 nucleotides are TGCGCCAGCAGCTTGGGACTACCCACAGATACGCAGTATTTT. It specifies CASSLGLPTDTQYF.